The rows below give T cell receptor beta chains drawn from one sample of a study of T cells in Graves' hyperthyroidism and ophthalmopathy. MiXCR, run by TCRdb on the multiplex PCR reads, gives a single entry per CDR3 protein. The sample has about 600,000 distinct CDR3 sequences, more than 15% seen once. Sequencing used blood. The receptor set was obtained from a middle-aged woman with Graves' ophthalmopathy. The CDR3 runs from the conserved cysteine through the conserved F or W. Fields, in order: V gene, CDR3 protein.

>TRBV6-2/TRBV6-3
CASRLEGSYNERFF
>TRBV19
CASSMRGQGVLGLAEQFF
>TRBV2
CASRGTSGGAYNEQFF
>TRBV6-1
CAISDSEQFF
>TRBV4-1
CASSQGRGYNGNTIYF
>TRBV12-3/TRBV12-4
CASSWASGVNEQFF
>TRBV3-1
CASSQDGWGVENSPLHF
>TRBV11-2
CASSLAWQGGSYEQYF
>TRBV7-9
CASSLSSSGNTIYF
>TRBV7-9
CASSLAGQKNTEAFF
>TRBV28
CASSSAGPYEQYF
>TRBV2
CASSTDSNYGYTF
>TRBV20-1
CSARPGLGTEEAFF
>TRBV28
CASSHPSGNPLYEQYF
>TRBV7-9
CASSPLPWTGDTEAFF
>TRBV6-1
CASGQGEAVQYF
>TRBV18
CASTGTDRGEQYF
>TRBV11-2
CASAQGGTDTQYF
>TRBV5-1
CASSLGEAGSYEQYF
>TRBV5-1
CASSWVTGSYEQYF
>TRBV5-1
CASTYGGYTEAFF
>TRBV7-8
CASSFLGGSTDTQYF
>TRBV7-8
CASSLAPTYNEQFF